This T cell receptor beta chain was sequenced in a study of technical replicates of blood from a handful of donors. This clone appeared a few times. The protocol was immunoSEQ multiplex PCR, while the TCRdb copy is restricted to in-frame clones and leaves out a portion. The repertoire consists of 60,000 to 85,000 clones, with about 94% occurring once and the leading ten covering about 0.4%. Material for sequencing was T cells isolated from PBMCs. The receptor's source is a human donor in good health.

The DNA of the CDR3 is TGTGCCAGCAGCCTTAAGGACAGCACCGGGGAGCTGTTTTTT. Amino acid sequence: CASSLKDSTGELFF. The chain is built from TRBV5-4 and TRBJ2-2, with a weak D call TRBD1 (6 bases). Germline-derived CDR1 and CDR2 are SGHNT and YYREEE (reference sequence). The CDR3 spans 14 residues. V lost 4 bases and J lost 4, with 11 bases in between.